This TCR beta chain was sequenced for a study of radiotherapy plus CTLA-4 blockade in lung cancer. Data came from immunoSEQ multiplex PCR; TCRdb stores just in-frame clones and leaves some out. Among about 88,000 clones listed, about three quarters were seen once. Germline-derived CDR1 and CDR2 are MDHEN and SYDVKM. With 6 bases removed from V and 4 bases from J, the gap between germline ends came to 15 bases. This CDR3 spans 14 amino acids. This chain links TRBV28 with TRBJ1-2, with D possibly matching TRBD1 (5 bases). The sequence derives from a human donor with non-small cell lung cancer that progressed on radiotherapy plus ipilimumab. The source material was peripheral blood, sampled from a patient treated with radiotherapy plus ipilimumab. CDR3 loop: CASSLTGLTYGYTF. CDR3 sequence (DNA): TGTGCCAGCAGCCTTACAGGACTGACCTATGGCTACACCTTC.